The 17 T cell receptor beta chains in this list originate from one sample, sequenced in a study of radiation and T cells in renal cell carcinoma. Treatment here: treatment-naive control, cytoreductive nephrectomy. The repertoire was sequenced with immunoSEQ multiplex PCR; TCRdb's copy has only in-frame clones and lacks some. The sample has around 20,000 clones, about 61% seen once. This sample comprised tumor tissue, obtained from a patient whose treatment was nephrectomy without radiotherapy. These receptors were collected from a man aged 45-60 years with renal cell carcinoma.

The chain links TRBV5-6 to TRBJ2-5, with TRBD1 matching 7 bases. V lost 3 bases to trimming and J lost 1 base; unmatched junction nucleotides: 9. The CDR3 is 16 amino acids. In germline, CDR1 is SGHDT, CDR2 YYEEEE. CDR3 loop: CASSSSGTDSQETQYF. CDR3 DNA sequence: TGTGCCAGCAGCTCGTCCGGGACAGATTCCCAAGAGACCCAGTACTTC.

This clone was seen ten or more times. The J gene is TRBJ2-2, the V gene TRBV5-4; 7 positions agree with TRBD1. The ends lost 3 bases at V and 4 bases at J; junction bases unmatched: 15. The CDR3 runs to 18 residues. Germline CDR1 reads SGHNT; CDR2 reads YYREEE (reference sequence). CDR3 in DNA: TGTGCCAGCAGCTCCCCGGGACAGACACCTAGAGGCACCGGGGAGCTGTTTTTT. This sequence encodes CASSSPGQTPRGTGELFF.

This chain uses TRBV20-1 with TRBJ1-2; D gene uncertain. The length of the CDR3 is 11 residues. V lost 3 bases and J 8 bases, leaving 10 bases between the germline ends. Per germline, CDR1 DFQATT and CDR2 SNEGSKA (reference sequence). In DNA, the CDR3 is TGCAGTGCTAGCGTCAGGTTGGGCTACACCTTC. This gives the protein CSASVRLGYTF.

The gene calls are TRBV2 and TRBJ1-2, with a tentative D call TRBD1 (5 bases). Germline CDR1 SNHLY, CDR2 FYNNEI. V was shortened by 4 bases and J by 7 bases, with 19 bases between the two germline ends. CDR3 size: 15 residues. The CDR3, as DNA: TGTGCCAGCAGTGCAGAGTCGGGCAGGGCTGGTGGCTACACCTTC. Amino acids: CASSAESGRAGGYTF.

The chain couples TRBV5-1 to TRBJ2-5; D ambiguous. V lost 3 bases and J lost 2, with 5 bases in between. The CDR3 sequence is 12 residues long. Germline CDR1 and CDR2: SGHRS and YFSETQ. The CDR3 loop reads CASSSGQETQYF. DNA of the CDR3: TGCGCCAGCAGCTCAGGACAAGAGACCCAGTACTTC.

V gene TRBV4-3 combines with J gene TRBJ1-5, with D uncertain. V lost 0 bases to trimming and J lost 6 bases, with 6 bases between them. Germline V CDR1 and CDR2: LGHNA, YSLEER. The CDR3 runs to 13 residues. CDR3: CASSQESGQPQHF. CDR3 in DNA: TGCGCCAGCAGCCAAGAATCAGGTCAGCCCCAGCATTTT.

In its sample, this clone was seen once. The J gene is TRBJ1-5, the V gene TRBV5-1, with D perhaps TRBD1 (6 bases). CDR1 is SGHRS, CDR2 YFSETQ, per germline. The CDR3 is 16 amino acids. Trimming removed 0 bases from V and 6 bases from J, with 16 bases in between. The CDR3 bases are TGCGCCAGCAGCTTGGATCGACGGGGGGCAGGTCAGCCCCAGCATTTT. Protein product: CASSLDRRGAGQPQHF.

In this sample, this clone turned up a few times. The chain couples TRBV6-5 to TRBJ1-1; D is undetermined. Germline CDR1 and CDR2: MNHEY and SVGAGI. The CDR3 consists of 13 residues. V lost 5 bases to trimming and J lost 0 bases, with 7 bases between them. The chain's CDR3 is CASSETLNTEAFF. The CDR3, as DNA: TGTGCCAGCAGTGAAACCCTGAACACTGAAGCTTTCTTT.

The chain uses TRBV30 and TRBJ2-7; unclear D gene. The CDR3 runs to 12 residues. Germline CDR1 reads GTSNPN; CDR2 reads SVGIG (reference sequence). V was trimmed by 0 bases and J by 2 bases, leaving 5 bases between them. In DNA form, the CDR3 reads TGTGCCTGGAGTGTCGCAGCCTACGAGCAGTACTTC. Amino acids: CAWSVAAYEQYF.

V and J are TRBV10-3 and TRBJ1-5; a possible D gene is TRBD1 (6 bases). Trimming removed 8 bases from V and 4 bases from J, with 12 bases in between. Germline V gene data show CDR1 as ENHRY and CDR2 as SYGVKD. The CDR3 spans 13 residues. Written as DNA, the CDR3 is TGTGCCATCGGGGGGGCGGAGAATCAGCCCCAGCATTTT. Translating it yields CAIGGAENQPQHF.

Only one count was recorded for this clone. The V gene is TRBV1, the J gene TRBJ1-2. TRBV1 is assigned pseudogene status. The CDR3 sequence is 16 residues long. CDR3 protein: CTSSSCCLRKTYGYTF. Here the CDR3 DNA reads TGCACCAGCAGCAGCTGCTGTTTGCGAAAGACCTATGGCTACACCTTC.

The chain employs TRBV11-3 and TRBJ2-1; D perhaps matches TRBD1 (6 bases). The CDR3 contains 15 residues. Germline CDR1 and CDR2: SGHNT and YENEEA. Trimming shortened V by 2 bases and J by 4 bases, and 12 bases separated the two germline ends. The CDR3 sequence is CASSLSQGSYNEQFF. DNA for the CDR3: TGTGCCAGCAGCTTATCACAGGGATCATACAATGAGCAGTTCTTC.

The CDR3 nucleotides are TGTGCCAGCAGGGGGGATAGAGCAACTAATGAAAAACTGTTTTTT. It translates to CASRGDRATNEKLFF. The V call is TRBV2, the J call TRBJ1-4; TRBD1 might be the D (5 bases). V lost 6 bases, J lost 0 bases, and 11 bases lay in between. Germline V gene lookup returns CDR1 SNHLY and CDR2 FYNNEI. This CDR3 has 15 residues.

V usage is TRBV2 and J usage is TRBJ2-7; TRBD2 matches 11 bases. The CDR3 runs 16 residues. Germline CDR1 reads SNHLY; CDR2 reads FYNNEI. J lost 6 bases, V lost 6 bases, and 13 bases had no gene match. CDR3 residues: CASSSSGRSAGGEQYF. CDR3 bases: TGTGCCAGCAGCTCTAGCGGGAGGTCCGCTGGGGGCGAGCAGTACTTC.

The genes are TRBV9 and TRBJ1-4; D uncertain. Trimming removed 2 bases at V and 7 bases at J, with 12 bases between. This CDR3 is built from 14 residues. Germline V gene sequence: CDR1 SGDLS, CDR2 YYNGEE. CDR3 loop: CASSVESVGEKLFF. CDR3 DNA sequence: TGTGCCAGCAGCGTGGAGTCTGTCGGTGAAAAACTGTTTTTT.

This clone was counted once. CDR3 protein: CASSYDSGRRTEQFF. The DNA for the CDR3 is TGTGCCAGCAGCTATGACAGCGGGAGACGCACTGAGCAGTTCTTC. This chain joins TRBV6-6 and TRBJ2-1; 8 nucleotides match TRBD2. The CDR3 length is 15 residues. CDR1 MNHNY and CDR2 SVGAGI come from the germline V gene (reference sequence). With V trimmed by 6 bases and J by 9 bases, 13 bases remained unmatched.

The CDR3 sequence is CAWTFKGTNTEAFF. The CDR3 nucleotides are TGTGCCTGGACCTTCAAGGGTACGAACACTGAAGCTTTCTTT. This rearrangement joins TRBV30 to TRBJ1-1; D is uncertain. CDR1 and CDR2 from the germline V gene are GTSNPN and SVGIG (reference sequence). The CDR3 length is 14 residues. The V end lost 4 bases, the J end lost 1 base, and 13 bases lay between the germline ends.